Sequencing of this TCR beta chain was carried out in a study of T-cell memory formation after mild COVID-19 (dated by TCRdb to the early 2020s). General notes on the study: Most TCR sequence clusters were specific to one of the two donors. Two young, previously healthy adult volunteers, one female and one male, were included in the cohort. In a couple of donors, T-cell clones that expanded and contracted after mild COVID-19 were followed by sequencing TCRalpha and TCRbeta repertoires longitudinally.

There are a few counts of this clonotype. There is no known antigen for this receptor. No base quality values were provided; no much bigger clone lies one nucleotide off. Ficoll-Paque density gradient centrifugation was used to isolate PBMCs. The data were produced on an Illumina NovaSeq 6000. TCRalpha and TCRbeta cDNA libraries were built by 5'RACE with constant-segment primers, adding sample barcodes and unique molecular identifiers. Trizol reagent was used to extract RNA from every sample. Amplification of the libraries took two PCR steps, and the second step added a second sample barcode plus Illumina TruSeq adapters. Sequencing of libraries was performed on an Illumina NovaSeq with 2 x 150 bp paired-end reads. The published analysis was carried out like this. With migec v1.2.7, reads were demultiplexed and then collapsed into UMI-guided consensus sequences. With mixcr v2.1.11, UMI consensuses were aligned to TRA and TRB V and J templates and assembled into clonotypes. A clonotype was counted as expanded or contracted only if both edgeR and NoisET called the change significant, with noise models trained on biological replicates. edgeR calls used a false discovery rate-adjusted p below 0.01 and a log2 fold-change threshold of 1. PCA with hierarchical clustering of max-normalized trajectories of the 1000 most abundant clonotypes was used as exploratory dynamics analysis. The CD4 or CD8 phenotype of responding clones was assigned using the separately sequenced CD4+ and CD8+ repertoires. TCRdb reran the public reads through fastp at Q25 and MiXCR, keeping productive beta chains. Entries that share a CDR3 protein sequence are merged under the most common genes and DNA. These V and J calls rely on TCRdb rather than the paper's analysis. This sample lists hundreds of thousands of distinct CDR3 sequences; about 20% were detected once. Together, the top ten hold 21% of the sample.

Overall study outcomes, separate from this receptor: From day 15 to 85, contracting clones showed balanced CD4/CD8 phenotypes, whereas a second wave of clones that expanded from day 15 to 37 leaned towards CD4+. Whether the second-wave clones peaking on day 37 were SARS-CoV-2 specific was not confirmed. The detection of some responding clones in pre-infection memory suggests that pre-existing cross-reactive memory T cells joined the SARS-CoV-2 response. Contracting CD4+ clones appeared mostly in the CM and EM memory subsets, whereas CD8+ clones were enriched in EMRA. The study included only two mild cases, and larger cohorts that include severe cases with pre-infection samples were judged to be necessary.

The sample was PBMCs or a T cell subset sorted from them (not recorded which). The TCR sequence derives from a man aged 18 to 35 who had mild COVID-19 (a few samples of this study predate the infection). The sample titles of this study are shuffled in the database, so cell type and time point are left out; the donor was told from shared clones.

The DNA sequence is given as TGTGCCAGCAGCCTTCACAGGGCGGGCTACACCTTC. This encodes CASSLHRAGYTF. The sequence joins TRBV12-3 or TRBV12-4 to TRBJ1-2, with a weak D call of TRBD1 (6 bases match). V gives up 6 bases and J gives up 8 bases, and the segment between their germline ends measures 13 bases. The CDR3 covers 12 residues, taking in both the cysteine and the phenylalanine. Only the CDR3 DNA is retained, 36 bases long and in frame from the first base.